A single T cell receptor beta chain is shown here with its context. Antigen unknown. The entry originates in a study of cytomegalovirus exposure and HLA in healthy donors. It was with 60 Vbeta and 13 Jbeta primers that the PCR ran. TCRdb keeps only in-frame clones here, not all; method: immunoSEQ multiplex PCR. The table includes 65,000 to 85,000 clones, roughly 88% detected once. Whole-study results and caveats: Previous analysis showed most TCR beta V segments were productive about 87% or about 30% of the time. Trimming of TCR beta V- and J-genes showed a link, identified in a later analysis, to a missense DCLRE1C variant.

Trimming cost V 4 bases and J 4 bases, with 11 bases left between them. This CDR3 is built from 13 residues. Germline V gene data show CDR1 as SGDLS and CDR2 as YYNGEE. The sample consisted of PBMCs. This clonotype was sampled from a woman in her thirties in good health and CMV-seronegative. The rearrangement links TRBV9 to TRBJ1-1; tentatively, D is TRBD1 (5 bases). In DNA, the CDR3 is TGTGCCAGCAGCACGAAGGGGTTCACTGAAGCTTTCTTT. This translates into CASSTKGFTEAFF. Full variable domain (missing parts from reference TRBV9 and TRBJ1-1): DSGVTQTPKHLITATGQRVTLRCSPRSGDLSVYWYQQSLDQGLQFLIQYYNGEERAKGNILERFSAQQFPDLHSELNLSSLELGDSALYFCASSTKGFTEAFFGQGTRLTVV.